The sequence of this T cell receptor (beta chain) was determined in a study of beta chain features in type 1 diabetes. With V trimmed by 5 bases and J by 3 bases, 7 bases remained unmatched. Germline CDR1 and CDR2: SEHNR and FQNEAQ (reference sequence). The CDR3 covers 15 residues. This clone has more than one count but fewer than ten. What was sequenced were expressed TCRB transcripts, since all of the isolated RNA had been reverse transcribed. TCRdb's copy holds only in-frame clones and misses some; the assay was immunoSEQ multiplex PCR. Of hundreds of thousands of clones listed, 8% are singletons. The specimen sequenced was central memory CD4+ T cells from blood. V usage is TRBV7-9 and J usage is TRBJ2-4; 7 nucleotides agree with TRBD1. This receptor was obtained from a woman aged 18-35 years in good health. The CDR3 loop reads CASSPRQGIKNIQYF. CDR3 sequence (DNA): TGTGCCAGCAGCCCGAGACAGGGTATCAAAAACATTCAGTACTTC.